This record concerns one T cell receptor beta chain sequence. Its antigen remains unknown. This specimen comes from a study of CD8 T cells in ankylosing spondylitis. Broader study findings: Ankylosing spondylitis blood appeared to be characterized by a TCR beta motif of 8 or 9 highly homologous variants. Significantly higher representation of disease-linked clones was reported for matched ankylosing spondylitis synovial fluid.

A single record per CDR3 protein comes from TCRdb applying MiXCR to the 5' RACE reads. Of about 240,000 distinct CDR3 sequences listed, less than 10% are singletons. CDR1 and CDR2 from the germline V gene are DFQATT and SNEGSKA (reference sequence). The CDR3 spans 12 residues. Deletions cut 3 bases from V and 11 bases from J, with 16 bases between. The chain links TRBV20-1 to TRBJ1-1; D gene unclear. The clonotype comes from a male donor with ankylosing spondylitis or in good health (not recorded which). Sequencing was done on a sample of blood, either unsorted or a sorted T cell fraction (not recorded which). The CDR3 spells CSASHGGFEAFF. The CDR3 coding sequence is TGCAGTGCTAGTCACGGAGGATTTGAGGCTTTCTTT.